This T cell receptor beta chain comes out of a study of blood T cell repertoires in COVID-19. About the study: The United States, Italy and Spain were the sources of the acute and convalescent COVID-19 samples. T cells, B-cell-depleted T cells, or PBMCs supplied cDNA or gDNA.

V was trimmed by 5 bases and J by 0 bases, leaving 14 bases between them. The CDR3 runs to 16 residues. CDR1 SGHAT and CDR2 FQNNGV come from the germline V gene. As handled by the study authors: Amplification from reference gene primers served as the basis for estimated nucleated cell counts. TCRdb's table, derived via immunoSEQ multiplex PCR, lists solely in-frame clones and lacks some. V and J calls and clone size are copied from that table; D and trimming were computed from the DNA. Among roughly 160,000 clones listed, less than 90% were seen once. This TCR came from a man between 60 and 75 years old with acute or convalescent COVID-19. The sequenced sample consisted of peripheral blood. V usage is TRBV11-2 and J usage is TRBJ2-1; D is perhaps TRBD2 (7 bases). CDR3 in amino acids: CASSLRRGGSYNEQFF. In DNA, the CDR3 is TGTGCCAGCAGCCTTCGAAGGGGGGGCTCCTACAATGAGCAGTTCTTC.